Listed here are 6 T cell receptor beta chains from one sample, sequenced in a study of identical twins' blood T cells. TCRdb fed the 5' RACE reads into MiXCR, producing one record per CDR3 protein. The profile covers 400,000 or so distinct CDR3 sequences, with about 28% appearing a single time and roughly 6.1% taken by the ten largest. The sequencing sample was made of PBMCs. The receptors were gathered from a woman between 18 and 50 years old in good health.

This clonotype has more than one count but fewer than ten. The chain links TRBV27 to TRBJ2-3; 10 bases fit TRBD1. The V gene end was trimmed by 2 bases and the J gene end by 0 bases; junction bases not matched to a gene: 8. CDR1 is MNHEY, CDR2 SMNVEV, per germline (reference sequence). The CDR3 contains 18 residues. CDR3 in DNA: TGTGCCAGCAGTTTAGACAGGGGGCGATTGACTAGCACAGATACGCAGTATTTT. The encoded protein is CASSLDRGRLTSTDTQYF.

The rearrangement joins TRBV12-3 or TRBV12-4 to TRBJ2-1; D might be TRBD1 (5 bases). The CDR3 runs to 11 residues. The V end was cut by 8 bases, the J end by 3 bases, with 5 bases between. The CDR3 here is CASGHYNEQFF. The DNA for the CDR3 is TGTGCCAGCGGACACTACAATGAGCAGTTCTTC.

On this clonotype itself: One junction end does not reproduce the germline sequence, and a read error may be involved. V and J are TRBV12-3 or TRBV12-4 and TRBJ1-3, with D maybe TRBD1 (6 bases). This CDR3 is 12 amino acids long. Here the CDR3 DNA reads TGTGCCATCTCCCCCAGGGGAAACACCGTATATTTT. Translation gives CAISPRGNTVYF.

This clonotype was detected a few times. The chain uses TRBV9 and TRBJ1-2, with a possible D match to TRBD1 (5 bases). Germline V CDR1 and CDR2: SGDLS, YYNGEE. The CDR3 consists of 14 residues. V was clipped by 0 bases and J by 8 bases, with 14 bases between them. CDR3 in amino acids: CASSVDWAGFGYTF. The DNA for the CDR3 is TGTGCCAGCAGCGTAGATTGGGCAGGGTTCGGCTACACCTTC.

Note on this clonotype: Given a much more abundant clone one base away, this may be a read error. This chain connects TRBV7-6 to TRBJ2-1; D call uncertain. The CDR3 length is 14 residues. Germline-derived CDR1 and CDR2 are SGHVS and FNYEAQ. Trimming removed 11 bases from V and 3 bases from J, with 17 bases in between. The CDR3: CAGSRTENYNEQFF. The CDR3 nucleotides read TGTGCCGGCTCCCGGACGGAGAACTACAATGAGCAGTTCTTC.

This clonotype was recorded a few times. The chain has TRBV7-9 and TRBJ1-1; 7 bases align to TRBD1. Trimming at V came to 6 bases and at J to 1 base, leaving 11 bases not matched to a gene. The CDR3 extends over 16 amino acids. CDR1 and CDR2 from the germline V gene are SEHNR and FQNEAQ (reference sequence). This chain's CDR3 is CASRPLVGTANTEAFF. The CDR3 nucleotides are TGTGCCAGCAGGCCTCTTGTTGGGACAGCGAACACTGAAGCTTTCTTT.